One and the same sample provided the 7 T cell receptor beta chains below, sequenced in a study of molecular identifiers for immune sequencing clone quantification. A single record per CDR3 protein comes from TCRdb applying MiXCR to the PCR reads. The sample has approximately 54,000 distinct CDR3 sequences, roughly a quarter seen once; the top ten hold 1.9%. Material for sequencing was naive CD8+ T cells from blood, with Jurkat cell RNA spiked in. Subset described: FACS-sorted CD8+CD4-CCR7+CD45RA+ naive T cells. The receptors come from a human donor in good health. Some libraries in this study had Jurkat cell RNA spiked in.

To note about this clonotype: This may be a read error, as it is one base from a much larger clone. The chain uses TRBV4-1 and TRBJ1-1; unclear D gene. V was clipped by 2 bases and J by 7 bases, with 5 bases between them. Germline CDR1 MGHRA, CDR2 YSYEKL. This CDR3 region has 11 residues. The CDR3 DNA reads as TGCGCCAGCAGCCAATGGGGTGAAGCTTTCTTT. This sequence encodes CASSQWGEAFF.

Comment on this clonotype: A much bigger clone sits one base away, suggesting this may be a read error. This chain uses TRBV20-1 with TRBJ2-1; D might be TRBD2 (5 bases). Per germline, CDR1 DFQATT and CDR2 SNEGSKA (reference sequence). There are 18 residues in the CDR3. CDR3: CSARDGSSPQLPYNEQIF. The CDR3 nucleotides read TGCAGTGCTAGAGATGGGAGCTCGCCCCAACTACCGTACAATGAGCAGATCTTC.

This clonotype came up a few times. The gene calls are TRBV6-2 or TRBV6-3 and TRBJ1-5; no firm D call. Germline V gives CDR1 MNHEY, CDR2 SVGEGT. Trimming pared 2 bases from V and 7 bases from J, leaving 9 bases between. The CDR3 extends over 13 amino acids. CDR3 sequence: CASSYESFQPQHF. CDR3 DNA sequence: TGTGCCAGCAGTTACGAATCCTTCCAGCCCCAGCATTTT.

Concerning this clonotype: Possible read error: a much larger clone is one base away. The gene calls are TRBV15 and TRBJ2-4; 16 positions agree with TRBD2. This CDR3 spans 21 amino acids. Germline CDR1 and CDR2: LNHNV and YYDKDF (reference sequence). CDR3 in DNA: TGTGTCACCAGCACGGAATCCGGGACTAGCGGGGGGGTCCAAGCCAAAAACATTCAGTACTTC. Amino acid sequence: CVTSTESGTSGGVQAKNIQYF. The variable domain in full, completed from reference TRBV15 and TRBJ2-4, reads DAMVIQNPRYQVTQFGKPVTLSCSQTLNHNVMYWYQQKSSQAPKLLFHYYDKDFNNEADTPDNFQSRRPNTSFCFLDIRSPGLGDTAMYLCVTSTESGTSGGVQAKNIQYFGAGTRLSVL.

Worth noting for this clonotype: At one of its ends the junction is not consistent with the germline gene, which may arise from a read error. The V and J genes are TRBV6-2 or TRBV6-3 and TRBJ1-2, with a weak D call TRBD1 (6 bases). The CDR3 consists of 15 residues. CDR1 MNHEY and CDR2 SVGEGT come from the germline V gene. CDR3 DNA: TGTGCCAGCAGTCCCCTCCGGGACACAGACTATGGGTACACCTTC. This translates into CASSPLRDTDYGYTF.

In its sample, this clonotype was seen a few times. The J gene is TRBJ1-2, the V gene TRBV4-3; 8 positions match TRBD1. CDR1 and CDR2 from the germline V gene are LGHNA and YSLEER. V trimming: 0 bases; J trimming: 6 bases; junction bases outside the gene matches: 9. The CDR3 has 16 amino acids. Here the CDR3 reads CASSQDLGAGGNGYTF. As DNA, the CDR3 is TGCGCCAGCAGCCAAGATCTGGGGGCAGGGGGCAATGGCTACACCTTC.

A few counts support this clonotype. CDR3 amino acids: CASSQEARGSNVNQPQHF. The CDR3 DNA follows: TGCGCCAGCAGCCAAGAGGCCAGGGGTTCGAATGTCAATCAGCCCCAGCATTTT. The rearrangement joins TRBV4-3 to TRBJ1-5; tentative D call: TRBD1 (6 bases). This CDR3 comprises 18 residues. CDR1 and CDR2 (germline): LGHNA, YSLEER. Trimming left V 0 bases short and J 3 bases short, with 18 bases between.